Listed below are T cell receptor beta chains from one sample, sequenced in a study of T-cell memory formation after mild COVID-19. A single record per CDR3 protein comes from TCRdb applying MiXCR to the 5' RACE reads. The table shows under 300,000 distinct CDR3 sequences, with 7% to 10% occurring only once. Sequencing input: PBMCs or a T cell subset sorted from them (not recorded which). These TCRs come from a young man who had mild COVID-19 (a few samples of this study predate the infection). Cell type and time point are not known. CDR3s include the opening cysteine and the closing phenylalanine or tryptophan.

TRBV6-5,CASSYRQGATNTEAFF
TRBV5-1,CASSLEGSETQYF
TRBV4-3,CASSQRAPQRGLGGELFF
TRBV19,CASSMAGWTQPQHF
TRBV24-1,CATSARGGPLYGYTF
TRBV18,CASSRLQPTDTQYF
TRBV4-1,CASSQVGGPGGVGTEAFF
TRBV4-1,CASSQEGQGETQYF
TRBV27,CASSWAGDRGHYGYTF
TRBV29-1,CSVEAPLALGAFF
TRBV6-2/TRBV6-3,CASSQGPDTDTQYF
TRBV4-3,CASSQVVEETQYF
TRBV5-1,CASKGDRGSTDTQYF
TRBV11-2,CASSPYGYNEQFF
TRBV7-8,CASSLKRVGVNTGELFF
TRBV18,CASSPLEDYRGKYQETQYF
TRBV4-2,CASSQDWGQDTEAFF
TRBV7-9,CASSPTGLGEKLFF
TRBV20-1,CSAAELSRIETQYF
TRBV5-1,CASTKRGDYNEQFF
TRBV9,CASSVEAALAVETQYF
TRBV27,CASSFFGGGPADTQYF
TRBV5-1,CASSLAPDRNTEAFF
TRBV7-6,CASSLEADRHHEQYF
TRBV7-8,CASSPGGWTGGYEQYF
TRBV5-5,CASSLEWGKDTQYF
TRBV7-2,CASSKGIQETQYF
TRBV12-3/TRBV12-4,CASSYGLAGGYEQYF
TRBV29-1,CSVEKAGDEQFF